The clone carrying this T cell receptor (beta chain) occurred many times. The data derive from a study of T cells after yellow fever vaccination. TCRdb redid the calling of the 5' RACE reads with MiXCR, one entry per CDR3 protein. Found here are under 150,000 distinct CDR3 sequences, 7.7% of them singletons; the top ten hold roughly 0.76%. The V gene's germline CDR1 is MDHEN and CDR2 SYDVKM. Germline trimming cut 8 bases from V and 0 bases from J; bases unmatched to any gene: 14. This CDR3 region has 18 residues. The rearrangement uses TRBV28 and TRBJ2-7; TRBD2 aligns across 12 bases. This sample comprised CD4+ T cells sorted from PBMCs, obtained 5 days after the yellow fever booster vaccination. The receptor's source is a young man who received the YFV17D yellow fever vaccine. As DNA, the CDR3 is TGTGCCAGCCCCTCGGGAACTAGCGGGAGGAACCCCTCCTACGAGCAGTACTTC. As protein: CASPSGTSGRNPSYEQYF.